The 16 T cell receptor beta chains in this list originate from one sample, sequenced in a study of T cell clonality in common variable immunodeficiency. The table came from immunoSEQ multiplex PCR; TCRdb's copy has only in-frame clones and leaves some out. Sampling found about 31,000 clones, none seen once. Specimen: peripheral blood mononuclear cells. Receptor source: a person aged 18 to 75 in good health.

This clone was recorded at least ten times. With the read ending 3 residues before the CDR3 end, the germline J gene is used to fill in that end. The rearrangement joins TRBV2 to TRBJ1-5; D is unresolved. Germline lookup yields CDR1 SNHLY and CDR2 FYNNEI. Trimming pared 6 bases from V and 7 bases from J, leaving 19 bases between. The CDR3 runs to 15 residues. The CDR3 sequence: CASRERARTRQPQHF. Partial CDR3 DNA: TGTGCCAGCAGAGAAAGGGCCAGAACACGACAGCCC.

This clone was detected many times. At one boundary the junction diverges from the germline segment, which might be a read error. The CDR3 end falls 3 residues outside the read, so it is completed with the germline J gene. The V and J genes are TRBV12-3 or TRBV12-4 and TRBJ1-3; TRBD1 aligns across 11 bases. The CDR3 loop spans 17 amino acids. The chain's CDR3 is CASSEPGTGGSGNTIYF. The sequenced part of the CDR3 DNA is TGTGCCAGCAGTGAACCCGGGACAGGGGGATCAGGAAACACA.

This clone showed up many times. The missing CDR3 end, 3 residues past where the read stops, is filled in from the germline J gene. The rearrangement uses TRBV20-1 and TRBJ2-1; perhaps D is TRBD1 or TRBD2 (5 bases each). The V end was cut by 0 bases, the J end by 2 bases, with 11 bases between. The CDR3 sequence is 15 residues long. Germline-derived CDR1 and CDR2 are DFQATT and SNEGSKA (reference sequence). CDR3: CSARDQGEPYNEQFF. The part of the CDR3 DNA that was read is TGCAGTGCTAGAGATCAGGGAGAACCCTACAATGAG.

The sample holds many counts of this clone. CDR3 amino acids: CASSPPLREGDEQYF. CDR3 DNA, as far as it was read: TGTGCCAGCTCACCACCGTTGCGGGAGGGTGACGAG. The V call is TRBV18, the J call TRBJ2-7, with 9 nucleotides matching TRBD2. Read data end 3 residues before the CDR3 end; the end is taken from the germline J gene. The CDR3 loop spans 15 amino acids. J lost 5 bases, V lost 0 bases, and 5 bases had no gene match. Germline V gene lookup returns CDR1 KGHSH and CDR2 LQKENI.

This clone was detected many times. The CDR3 DNA, read in part, is TGTGCCAGCAGCTGGACAGGGGGGAGTGAG. Translating it yields CASSWTGGSE. The CDR3 in its entirety is CASSWTGGSEQFF. V is TRBV5-8 and J is TRBJ2-1, with 10 nucleotides matching TRBD1. The read gets to within 3 residues of the CDR3 end, and the germline J gene fills in the rest. After removal of 3 bases from V and 9 bases from J, the junction contained 3 bases not matched to a gene. Germline CDR1 SGHTS, CDR2 YDEGEE. The CDR3 length is 13 residues.

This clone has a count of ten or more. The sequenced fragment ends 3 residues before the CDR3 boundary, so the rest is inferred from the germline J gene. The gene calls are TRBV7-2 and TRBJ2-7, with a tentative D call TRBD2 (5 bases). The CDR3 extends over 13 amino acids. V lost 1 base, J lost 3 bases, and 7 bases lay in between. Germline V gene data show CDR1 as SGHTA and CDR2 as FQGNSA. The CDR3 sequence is CASSLGTHYEQYF. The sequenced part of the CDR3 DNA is TGTGCCAGCAGCTTAGGGACTCACTACGAG.

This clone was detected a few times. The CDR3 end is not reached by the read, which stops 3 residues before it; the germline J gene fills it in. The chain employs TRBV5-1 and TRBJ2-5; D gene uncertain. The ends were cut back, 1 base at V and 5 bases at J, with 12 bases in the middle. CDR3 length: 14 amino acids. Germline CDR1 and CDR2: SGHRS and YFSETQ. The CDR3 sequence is CASSLFPDQETQYF. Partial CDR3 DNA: TGCGCCAGCAGCTTGTTCCCCGATCAGGAGACC. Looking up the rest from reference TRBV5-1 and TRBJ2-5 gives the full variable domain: KAGVTQTPRYLIKTRGQQVTLSCSPISGHRSVSWYQQTPGQGLQFLFEYFSETQRNKGNFPGRFSGRQFSNSRSEMNVSTLELGDSALYLCASSLFPDQETQYFGPGTRLLVL.

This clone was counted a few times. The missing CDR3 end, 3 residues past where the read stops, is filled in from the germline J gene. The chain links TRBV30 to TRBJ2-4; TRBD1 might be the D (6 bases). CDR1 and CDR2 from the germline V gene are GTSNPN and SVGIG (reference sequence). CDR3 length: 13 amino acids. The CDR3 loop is CAWSKGQHYGQYF. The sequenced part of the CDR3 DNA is TGTGCCTGGAGTAAAGGACAGCACTATGGT.

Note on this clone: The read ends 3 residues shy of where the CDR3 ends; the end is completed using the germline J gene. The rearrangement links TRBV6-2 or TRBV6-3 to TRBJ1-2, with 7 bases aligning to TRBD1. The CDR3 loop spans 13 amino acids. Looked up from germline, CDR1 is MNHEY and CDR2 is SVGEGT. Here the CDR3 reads CASDRAPAGDYTF. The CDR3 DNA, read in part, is TGTGCCAGCGACAGGGCCCCTGCGGGCGAC.

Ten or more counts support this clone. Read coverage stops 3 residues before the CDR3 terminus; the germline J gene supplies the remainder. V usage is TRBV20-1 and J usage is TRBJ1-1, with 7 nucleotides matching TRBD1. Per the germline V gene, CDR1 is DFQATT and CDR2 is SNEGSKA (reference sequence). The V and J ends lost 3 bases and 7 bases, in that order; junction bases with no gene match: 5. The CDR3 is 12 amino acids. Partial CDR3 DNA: TGCAGTGCTAGTCCGCCAGGGGGTGAA. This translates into CSASPPGGE. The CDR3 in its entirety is CSASPPGGEAFF.

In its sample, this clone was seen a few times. The CDR3 protein is CASSWGVRGNEQFF. The DNA read from the CDR3 is TGTGCCAGCAGTTGGGGGGTCCGCGGGAATGAG. The chain is built from TRBV5-4 and TRBJ2-1; tentative D call: TRBD2 (6 bases). Read data end 3 residues before the CDR3 end; the end is taken from the germline J gene. Germline CDR1 SGHNT, CDR2 YYREEE (reference sequence). This CDR3 comprises 14 residues. V gave up 5 bases and J gave up 7 bases, with 16 bases separating them.

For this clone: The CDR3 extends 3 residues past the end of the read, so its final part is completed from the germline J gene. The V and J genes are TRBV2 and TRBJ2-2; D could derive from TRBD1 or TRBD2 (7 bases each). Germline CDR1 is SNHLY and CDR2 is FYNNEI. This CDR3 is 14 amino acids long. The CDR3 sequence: CASGRGPVEEKLFF. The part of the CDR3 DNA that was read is TGTGCCAGCGGGAGGGGGCCAGTGGAGGAAAAG.

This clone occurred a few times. The chain's CDR3 is CASCAWTGYNQPQYF. The CDR3 bases that were read are TGTGCCAGCTGTGCCTGGACAGGGTACAATCAGCCG. The chain uses TRBV6-2 or TRBV6-3 and TRBJ2-3; 8 bases fit TRBD1. The CDR3 end falls 3 residues outside the read, so it is completed with the germline J gene. CDR3 length: 15 residues. The germline gives CDR1 MNHEY, CDR2 SVGEGT.

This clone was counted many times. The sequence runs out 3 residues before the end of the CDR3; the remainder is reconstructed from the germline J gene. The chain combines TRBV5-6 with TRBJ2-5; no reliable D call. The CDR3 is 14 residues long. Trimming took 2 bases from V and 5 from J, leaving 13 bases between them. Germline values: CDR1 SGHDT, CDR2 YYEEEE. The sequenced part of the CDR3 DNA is TGTGCCAGCAGCTTTTACGAAGGCTGGGAGACC. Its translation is CASSFYEGWET. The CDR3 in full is CASSFYEGWETQYF.

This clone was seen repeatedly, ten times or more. The sequenced CDR3 bases are TGCGCCAGCAGTTCCGAGGTGGCAGGCGGGGAAAAA. It specifies CASSSEVAGGEK. The complete CDR3 sequence is CASSSEVAGGEKLFF. The V call is TRBV5-1, the J call TRBJ1-4; D remains unclear. The observed sequence ends 3 residues before the CDR3 terminus, with the missing tail filled in from the germline J gene. Per germline, CDR1 SGHRS and CDR2 YFSETQ. The V end lost 5 bases, the J end lost 8 bases, and 19 bases lay between the germline ends. CDR3 length equals 15 residues.

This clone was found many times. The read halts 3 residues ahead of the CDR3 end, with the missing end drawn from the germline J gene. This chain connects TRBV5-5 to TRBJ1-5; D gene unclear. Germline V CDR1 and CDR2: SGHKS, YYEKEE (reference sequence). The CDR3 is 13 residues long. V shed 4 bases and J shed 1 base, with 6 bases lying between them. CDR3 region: CASSRQSNQPQHF. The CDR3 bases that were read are TGTGCCAGCAGCAGACAAAGCAATCAGCCC. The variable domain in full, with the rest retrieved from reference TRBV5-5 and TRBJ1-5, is DAGVTQSPTHLIKTRGQQVTLRCSPISGHKSVSWYQQVLGQGPQFIFQYYEKEERGRGNFPDRFSARQFPNYSSELNVNALLLGDSALYLCASSRQSNQPQHFGDGTRLSIL.